A selection of T cell receptor beta chains follows, all from one sample in a study of blood T cell repertoires in COVID-19. Clones were sequenced by immunoSEQ multiplex PCR, and TCRdb holds only the in-frame ones, with some missing. The sample contains about 110,000 clones, roughly 88% of which appear only once. Material for sequencing was peripheral blood. These receptors were obtained from a human donor in a cohort sampled during active COVID-19. Each CDR3 is given with its conserved first and last residue. The order of the fields is J gene, clone size, D gene, V gene, CDR3 DNA, CDR3 protein. The D gene is left open where the match is weak. The size field is filled for only some rows; it gives once, few, many or a size class.

>TRBJ2-1|.|.|TRBV9
TGTGCCAGCAGCGTAGGTGCCGTAAACTCTATCTCCTACAATGAGCAGTTCTTC
CASSVGAVNSISYNEQFF
>TRBJ2-7|.|.|TRBV7-9
TGTGCCAGCAGCTCCAGACAGGTCCGACCCTACGAGCAGTACTTC
CASSSRQVRPYEQYF
>TRBJ1-1|.|.|TRBV19
TGTGCCAGTAGTATAGGACTGGCGAACACTGAAGCTTTCTTT
CASSIGLANTEAFF
>TRBJ1-3|.|.|TRBV19
TGTGCCAGTAGTATCTTCCTTTACTCTGGAAACACCATATATTTT
CASSIFLYSGNTIYF
>TRBJ2-4|.|TRBD1|TRBV27
TGTGCCAGCAGTAGGGGGACAGGGAAAAACATTCAGTACTTC
CASSRGTGKNIQYF
>TRBJ1-1|.|.|TRBV10-3
TGTGCCATCAGTGAATCACAGCAGAACACTGAAGCTTTCTTT
CAISESQQNTEAFF
>TRBJ2-7|.|.|TRBV9
TGTGCCAGCAGCGTAGGCAGGGCCCCCTACGAGCAGTACTTC
CASSVGRAPYEQYF
>TRBJ2-5|.|TRBD1|TRBV19
TGTGCCAGTAGTCCCAAGGGGGCGGGAGAGACCCAGTACTTC
CASSPKGAGETQYF
>TRBJ2-5|.|.|TRBV5-4
TGTGCCAGCAGCCCCGACAGTTACCAAGAGACCCAGTACTTC
CASSPDSYQETQYF
>TRBJ1-2|.|TRBD1|TRBV7-2
TGTGCCAGCAGCCCAAGGGCGGACAGGACCTATGGCTACACCTTC
CASSPRADRTYGYTF
>TRBJ1-1|.|TRBD1|TRBV4-2
TGTGCCAGCAGCCAAGTCGCAGGGGGCCCAGCTTTCTTT
CASSQVAGGPAFF
>TRBJ1-6|few|.|TRBV2
TGTGCCAGCGGCTCTACGGGTAATTCACCCCTCCACTTT
CASGSTGNSPLHF
>TRBJ2-1|.|TRBD2|TRBV11-2
TGTGCCAGCAGCTTAGGGACTAGCGGGGGGGTTTACTACAATGAGCAGTTCTTC
CASSLGTSGGVYYNEQFF
>TRBJ2-7|.|TRBD2|TRBV15
TGTGCCACCAGCCCAGCGGGGGGCCCCTACGAGCAGTACTTC
CATSPAGGPYEQYF
>TRBJ1-2|.|TRBD1|TRBV27
TGTGCCAGCAGTTTAAACAGGGGTGGCTATGGCTACACCTTC
CASSLNRGGYGYTF
>TRBJ2-2|once|.|TRBV7-3
TGTGCCAGCAGCTCTTCGGGGGCCGGGGAGCTGTTTTTT
CASSSSGAGELFF
>TRBJ1-5|.|TRBD1|TRBV19
TGTGCCAGTAGGGTTGGGGACAGGGAACTTTTAAGTCAGCCCCAGCATTTT
CASRVGDRELLSQPQHF
>TRBJ2-3|.|TRBD1|TRBV5-6
TGTGCCAGCAGCTTGGCGCAGGGGGCGGCAGATACGCAGTATTTT
CASSLAQGAADTQYF
>TRBJ1-2|.|TRBD1|TRBV5-6
TGTGCCAGCAGCTTACAGGGGATAGGGAGCCATGGCTACACCTTC
CASSLQGIGSHGYTF
>TRBJ2-4|few|TRBD1|TRBV29-1
TGCAGCGTTGTCGCAGGGGGCCAAAACATTCAGTACTTC
CSVVAGGQNIQYF
>TRBJ1-1|.|.|TRBV6-5
TGTGCCAGCAGCGTATCCAGGGGGAACACTGAAGCTTTCTTT
CASSVSRGNTEAFF
>TRBJ2-2|.|TRBD2|TRBV28
TGTGCCAGCAGTGGATCCGGGACTAGCATTACCGGGGAGCTGTTTTTT
CASSGSGTSITGELFF
>TRBJ2-7|.|TRBD2|TRBV5-1
TGCGCCAGCAGCTTGGCCCCTAGCGGAGACCTCAACTCCTACGAGCAGTACTTC
CASSLAPSGDLNSYEQYF
>TRBJ2-7|.|.|TRBV11-3
TGTGCCAGCAGCCCCGGGCGGGATAGCTCCTACGAGCAGTACTTC
CASSPGRDSSYEQYF